The 32 T cell receptor beta chains presented below share a single source sample, sequenced in a study of brain T cells in children with intractable seizures. The time point denotes: blood from clinic visit 5 months post-surgery; TSC patient then seizure free. Sequencing was performed with immunoSEQ multiplex PCR; in TCRdb, only in-frame clones are kept and a portion is missing. Among 340,000 or so clones listed, 85% to 95% were seen once. The sample was peripheral blood, taken 4 to 5 months after surgery. The receptors were gathered from a boy under two years old with tuberous sclerosis and intractable seizures.

V gene TRBV19 combines with J gene TRBJ1-1; possibly TRBD1 for D (5 bases). The V and J ends lost 3 bases and 8 bases respectively, with 10 bases between them. Per germline, CDR1 LNHDA and CDR2 SQIVND (reference sequence). CDR3 length equals 12 residues. The CDR3 is CASSMGRAEAFF. In nucleotides, the CDR3 is TGTGCCAGTAGTATGGGGCGGGCAGAAGCTTTCTTT.

J is TRBJ1-1 and V is TRBV30; D not certain. Trimming pared 5 bases from V and 0 bases from J, leaving 10 bases between. This CDR3 contains 13 residues. Germline assignment: CDR1 GTSNPN and CDR2 SVGIG (reference sequence). CDR3 sequence reads: CAWDEVMNTEAFF. The CDR3 coding sequence is TGTGCCTGGGATGAGGTGATGAACACTGAAGCTTTCTTT.

The chain carries TRBV27 and TRBJ1-6; D is perhaps TRBD1 (5 bases). CDR3 length equals 16 residues. V was cut by 4 bases and J by 0 bases, with 10 bases left in between. In germline, CDR1 is MNHEY, CDR2 SMNVEV (reference sequence). The CDR3 here is CASSSGDPSYNSPLHF. CDR3 coding DNA: TGTGCCAGCAGTTCTGGGGACCCCTCCTATAATTCACCCCTCCACTTT.

This chain uses TRBV5-6 with TRBJ1-1; D is unresolved. Trimming removed 2 bases from V and 7 bases from J, with 9 bases in between. The CDR3 runs to 12 residues. Per the germline V gene, CDR1 is SGHDT and CDR2 is YYEEEE. The CDR3 DNA reads as TGTGCCAGCAGCTTCGGAGGTGTTGAAGCTTTCTTT. Encoded protein: CASSFGGVEAFF.

This chain connects TRBV5-4 to TRBJ2-1; TRBD2 matches 11 bases. The CDR3 is 13 residues long. Germline V CDR1 and CDR2: SGHNT, YYREEE (reference sequence). Trimming cost V 4 bases and J 14 bases; bases outside gene matches: 8. The CDR3 bases are TGTGCCAGCAGCCGGGGGACTAGCGGCCATGAGTTCTTC. Translating gives CASSRGTSGHEFF.

This chain uses TRBV7-3 with TRBJ1-6; 8 bases are shared with TRBD1. This CDR3 has 16 residues. V dropped 1 base and J dropped 10; count of bases not matched to a gene: 9. Germline CDR1 SGHTA, CDR2 FQGTGA. CDR3 protein: CASSLSGRGRPSPLHF. In nucleotides, the CDR3 is TGTGCCAGCAGCTTAAGTGGCAGGGGGCGGCCCTCACCCCTCCACTTT. The whole variable domain, filled in from reference TRBV7-3 and TRBJ1-6, reads GAGVSQTPSNKVTEKGKYVELRCDPISGHTALYWYRQSLGQGPEFLIYFQGTGAADDSGLPNDRFFAVRPEGSVSTLKIQRTERGDSAVYLCASSLSGRGRPSPLHFGNGTRLTVT.

The chain is built from TRBV5-4 and TRBJ2-1; a weak D match, TRBD2 (5 bases). From germline, CDR1 is SGHNT and CDR2 YYREEE (reference sequence). Trimming took 3 bases from V and 4 from J, leaving 8 bases between them. The CDR3 is 13 amino acids. In DNA form, the CDR3 reads TGTGCCAGCAGCTCGGACTTATACAATGAGCAGTTCTTC. It encodes CASSSDLYNEQFF.

A single count supports this clone. CDR3 in DNA: TGTGCCAGCAGCCAACAACCTGGGGGTGGCAATCAGCCCCAGCATTTT. This codes for CASSQQPGGGNQPQHF. The chain links TRBV3-1 (or the pseudogene TRBV3-2) to TRBJ1-5, with TRBD1 as a possible D gene (5 bases). This CDR3 is built from 16 residues. Germline CDR1 LGHDT, CDR2 YNNKEL (reference sequence). V was shortened by 2 bases and J by 2 bases, with 13 bases between the two germline ends.

The DNA of the CDR3 is TGTGCCAGCAGCTTCGGGGGGCAGGAGGACACTGAAGCTTTCTTT. This codes for CASSFGGQEDTEAFF. The genes are TRBV5-4 and TRBJ1-1; TRBD1 might be the D (6 bases). The CDR3 runs 15 residues. Germline CDR1 and CDR2: SGHNT and YYREEE (reference sequence). Trimming took off 2 bases at V and 3 bases at J, with 14 bases between the two ends.

This chain joins TRBV27 and TRBJ2-3; D is unclear. Germline V gene sequence: CDR1 MNHEY, CDR2 SMNVEV (reference sequence). This CDR3 contains 15 residues. Trimming stripped 6 bases from V and 5 bases from J, with 18 bases between. CDR3 nucleotides: TGTGCCAGCAGCCAATCTCTGGTTGCGAGAGATACGCAGTATTTT. Residues: CASSQSLVARDTQYF.

This chain uses TRBV30 with TRBJ1-1; D remains ambiguous. CDR1 GTSNPN and CDR2 SVGIG come from the germline V gene (reference sequence). V was shortened by 4 bases and J by 1 base, with 10 bases between the two germline ends. There are 13 residues in the CDR3. The CDR3 protein is CAWNGVPNTEAFF. The CDR3 nucleotides read TGTGCCTGGAATGGGGTCCCGAACACTGAAGCTTTCTTT.

The genes are TRBV3-1 (or the pseudogene TRBV3-2) and TRBJ1-2; the D is unclear. Trimming stripped 4 bases from V and 6 bases from J, with 15 bases between. The germline CDR1 and CDR2 sequences are LGHDT and YNNKEL (reference sequence). The CDR3 loop spans 14 amino acids. The CDR3 coding sequence is TGTGCCAGCAGCCTCTATCCGAGTGGGGATGGCTACACCTTC. The encoded protein is CASSLYPSGDGYTF.

The chain couples TRBV30 to TRBJ2-1; tentatively, D is TRBD2 (5 bases). Germline V gene sequence: CDR1 GTSNPN, CDR2 SVGIG (reference sequence). The CDR3 consists of 14 residues. V was pared by 6 bases and J by 3 bases, with 15 bases between. CDR3 coding DNA: TGTGCCTGTCAGCCGGGAATCATCTACAATGAGCAGTTCTTC. It codes for CACQPGIIYNEQFF. Full variable domain (remainder filled in from reference TRBV30 and TRBJ2-1): SQTIHQWPATLVQPVGSPLSLECTVEGTSNPNLYWYRQAAGRGLQLLFYSVGIGQISSEVPQNLSASRPQDRQFILSSKKLLLSDSGFYLCACQPGIIYNEQFFGPGTRLTVL.

This chain joins TRBV12-3 or TRBV12-4 and TRBJ1-4; no clear D gene. The CDR3 covers 12 residues. Deletions cut 3 bases from V and 8 bases from J, with 7 bases between. CDR3 bases: TGTGCCAGCAGTTTCGGCTGGGAAAAACTGTTTTTT. This gives the protein CASSFGWEKLFF.

The rearrangement uses TRBV3-1 (or the pseudogene TRBV3-2) and TRBJ2-1; D gene unclear. Trimming took off 4 bases at V and 0 bases at J, with 13 bases between the two ends. CDR1 is LGHDT and CDR2 is YNNKEL in the germline V gene (reference sequence). This CDR3 has 16 amino acids. Here the CDR3 DNA reads TGTGCCAGCAGCCGGAGTCTTCCTTCCTCCTACAATGAGCAGTTCTTC. It is translated as CASSRSLPSSYNEQFF.

The chain joins TRBV7-2 to TRBJ2-7, with D perhaps TRBD1 (6 bases). CDR1 and CDR2 from the germline V gene are SGHTA and FQGNSA. Trimming cost V 1 base and J 8 bases, with 12 bases left between them. This CDR3 comprises 13 residues. DNA for the CDR3: TGTGCCAGCAGCTTAGGCCCCAGGGGAAAGCAGTACTTC. Translating gives CASSLGPRGKQYF.

The rearrangement links TRBV5-1 to TRBJ2-7, with 12 bases fitting TRBD2. The J segment lost 7 bases and the V segment lost 4 bases, leaving 9 bases of the junction unmatched. In germline, CDR1 is SGHRS, CDR2 YFSETQ. The CDR3 totals 15 residues. The CDR3 spells CASSHLGLAGTEQYF. CDR3 nucleotide sequence: TGCGCCAGCAGCCACCTAGGACTAGCGGGGACTGAGCAGTACTTC.

This chain uses TRBV5-1 with TRBJ1-2; TRBD1 aligns across 7 bases. The CDR3 covers 16 residues. Germline assignment: CDR1 SGHRS and CDR2 YFSETQ. V was clipped by 0 bases and J by 4 bases; unmatched bases: 9. The CDR3 here is CASSLAMTGTFYGYTF. The CDR3 nucleotides are TGCGCCAGCAGCTTGGCCATGACAGGGACCTTCTATGGCTACACCTTC.

V and J are TRBV9 and TRBJ2-1, with D maybe TRBD2 (5 bases). Germline lookup yields CDR1 SGDLS and CDR2 YYNGEE. This CDR3 spans 15 amino acids. Trimming removed 0 bases at V and 3 bases at J, with 10 bases between. CDR3 nucleotide sequence: TGTGCCAGCAGCGTAGTTGGGAGAATCTACAATGAGCAGTTCTTC. This sequence encodes CASSVVGRIYNEQFF.

The chain combines TRBV3-1 (or the pseudogene TRBV3-2) with TRBJ2-1, with D tentatively TRBD2 (5 bases). This CDR3 comprises 16 residues. Trimming shortened V by 1 base and J by 5 bases, and 15 bases separated the two germline ends. The germline CDR1 and CDR2 sequences are LGHDT and YNNKEL (reference sequence). CDR3 loop: CASSQGELVPDNEQFF. CDR3 DNA sequence: TGTGCCAGCAGCCAAGGGGAGCTAGTCCCCGACAATGAGCAGTTCTTC.

This chain connects TRBV6-5 to TRBJ1-1; 9 bases are shared with TRBD1. CDR3 length: 15 amino acids. With V trimmed by 6 bases and J by 10 bases, 15 bases remained unmatched. Per germline, CDR1 MNHEY and CDR2 SVGAGI. Here the CDR3 DNA reads TGTGCCAGCAGGCCAGCGGGACAGGGAAATTTTGGAGCTTTCTTT. As protein: CASRPAGQGNFGAFF.

The chain has TRBV24-1 and TRBJ2-3; D ambiguous. This CDR3 is 17 amino acids long. V lost 3 bases, J lost 0 bases, and 15 bases lay in between. CDR1 and CDR2 from the germline V gene are KGHDR and SFDVKD. CDR3 residues: CATSDVADAISTDTQYF. As DNA, the CDR3 is TGTGCCACCAGTGATGTGGCGGACGCGATTAGCACAGATACGCAGTATTTT.

CDR3 amino acids: CASSQETSRNEQFF. As DNA, the CDR3 is TGCGCCAGCAGCCAAGAAACTAGCCGCAATGAGCAGTTCTTC. V usage is TRBV4-1 and J usage is TRBJ2-1; D might be TRBD2 (6 bases). Between the trimmed V and J ends, which lost 0 bases and 6 bases, there was a span of 9 bases. This CDR3 spans 14 amino acids. Germline lookup yields CDR1 MGHRA and CDR2 YSYEKL.

V gene TRBV28 combines with J gene TRBJ1-1; D unresolved. Germline lookup yields CDR1 MDHEN and CDR2 SYDVKM. V was shortened by 0 bases and J by 4 bases, with 6 bases between the two germline ends. The CDR3 sequence is 13 residues long. In DNA, the CDR3 is TGTGCCAGCAGTTTATGGCGGGGCACTGAAGCTTTCTTT. Its protein is CASSLWRGTEAFF.

Remarks on this clone: Other DNA sequences in the same sample also yield this CDR3. The rearrangement uses TRBV6-2 or TRBV6-3 and TRBJ2-1; no firm D call. Per the germline V gene, CDR1 is MNHEY and CDR2 is SVGEGT. V lost 2 bases, J lost 6 bases, and 5 bases lay in between. The CDR3 totals 12 residues. This chain's CDR3 is CASSYAPNEQFF. As DNA, the CDR3 is TGTGCCAGCAGTTACGCCCCCAATGAGCAGTTCTTC.

This chain joins TRBV7-8 and TRBJ2-1, with 9 nucleotides matching TRBD2. V dropped 3 bases and J dropped 6; count of bases not matched to a gene: 3. This CDR3 spans 14 amino acids. CDR1 is SGHVS and CDR2 is FQNEAQ in the germline V gene. The CDR3 bases are TGTGCCAGCAGCTTGGCGGGAGGGCTCAATGAGCAGTTCTTC. Encoded protein: CASSLAGGLNEQFF.

The chain uses TRBV29-1 and TRBJ1-1; 7 nucleotides align to TRBD1. CDR1 and CDR2 from the germline V gene are SQVTM and ANQGSEA. V lost 7 bases and J lost 0; bases outside the gene matches: 8. CDR3 length equals 14 residues. In nucleotides, the CDR3 is TGCAGCGGCTATACAGGGGCTATGAACACTGAAGCTTTCTTT. It codes for CSGYTGAMNTEAFF.

This chain links TRBV18 with TRBJ2-3; D is perhaps TRBD1 (5 bases). This CDR3 is built from 18 residues. Trimming pared 2 bases from V and 2 bases from J, leaving 20 bases between. Germline V CDR1 and CDR2: KGHSH, LQKENI. CDR3 nucleotide sequence: TGTGCCAGCTCACCAAAACCGAACCGTCAGGGTTCCACAGATACGCAGTATTTT. Its protein is CASSPKPNRQGSTDTQYF. Using reference TRBV18 and TRBJ2-3 for the parts outside the CDR3, the full variable domain is NAGVMQNPRHLVRRRGQEARLRCSPMKGHSHVYWYRQLPEEGLKFMVYLQKENIIDESGMPKERFSAEFPKEGPSILRIQQVVRGDSAAYFCASSPKPNRQGSTDTQYFGPGTRLTVL.

V usage is TRBV27 and J usage is TRBJ2-7; 8 bases map to TRBD2. CDR3 length: 13 amino acids. Unmatched junction bases numbered 1, after V lost 2 bases and J lost 4 bases. From germline, CDR1 is MNHEY and CDR2 SMNVEV (reference sequence). The DNA of the CDR3 is TGTGCCAGCAGTTTAACTAGCGGATACGAGCAGTACTTC. Translation gives CASSLTSGYEQYF.

V is TRBV9 and J is TRBJ1-3; D perhaps matches TRBD1 (5 bases). In germline, CDR1 is SGDLS, CDR2 YYNGEE. V lost 4 bases, J lost 1 base, and 15 bases lay in between. This CDR3 contains 16 residues. For the CDR3, the DNA is TGTGCCAGCAGCCCCGGGGGTGAGAGGTCTGGAAACACCATATATTTT. It translates to CASSPGGERSGNTIYF.

The chain couples TRBV2 to TRBJ2-5, with TRBD2 as a possible D gene (5 bases). Per the germline V gene, CDR1 is SNHLY and CDR2 is FYNNEI. With 6 bases removed from V and 2 bases from J, the gap between germline ends came to 16 bases. The CDR3 runs to 15 residues. The chain's CDR3 is CASRFWTARQETQYF. CDR3 in DNA: TGTGCCAGCAGGTTTTGGACTGCTCGGCAAGAGACCCAGTACTTC.

This rearrangement joins TRBV20-1 to TRBJ2-1, with D perhaps matching TRBD1 (6 bases). CDR1 is DFQATT and CDR2 is SNEGSKA in the germline V gene (reference sequence). The CDR3 contains 11 residues. V was pared by 5 bases and J by 10 bases, with 12 bases between. The CDR3 DNA reads TGCAGTGCTGCATCGGACAGAGAGCAGTTCTTC. Protein product: CSAASDREQFF.